A few counts support the clone carrying this T cell receptor (beta chain). Its antigen is still unknown. These data come from a study of T cell repertoires in cytomegalovirus infection. Overall study: In public TCR beta signatures, there were indications of both CMV infection and matching HLA type. Notes on the study in general: Pooled public TCR beta family frequency picked out CMV carriers with the relevant HLA. The ex vivo response showed dominance by HLA-C-restricted CMV-specific TCR beta clonotypes.

The V gene end was trimmed by 5 bases and the J gene end by 4 bases; junction bases not matched to a gene: 10. The CDR3 consists of 15 residues. Germline V gives CDR1 ENHRY, CDR2 SYGVKD. TCRdb re-derived calls from the reads in MiXCR, one entry per CDR3 protein. Seen here are about 230,000 distinct CDR3 sequences, approximately 22% observed once, and the top ten hold 15% to 20%. J is TRBJ2-7 and V is TRBV10-3; 8 nucleotides match TRBD1. What was sequenced was CD8+ T cells from PBMCs. This TCR was recovered from a human donor in good health (CMV status not recorded). Some clones in this sample may be carry-over from other donors' samples. The CDR3 here is CAISNGQGQRYEQYF. CDR3 coding DNA: TGTGCCATCAGTAACGGACAGGGCCAAAGGTACGAGCAGTACTTC.